Below, 24 T cell receptor beta chains from the same sample are listed, as sequenced in a study of memory CD4+ T cells and cytomegalovirus serostatus (dated by TCRdb to between 2018 and 2021). The library was made by the immunoSEQ multiplex PCR assay. Entries here come from immuneACCESS through TCRdb and include only in-frame sequences with V and J called. Some clones fail to appear in such tables; in the studies checked, an unresolved V gene covers under half of the shortfall, and the cause of the remainder is unknown. Recorded for this sample are 40,000 to 45,000 clones; roughly three quarters of them occurred a single time. The ten top clones hold about 0.79% of the sample. A FACSAria II was used to sort memory CD4+ T cells, defined as single viable CD3+CD4+CD8-CD45RO+ cells. The sequenced material came from memory CD4+ T cells from blood. These receptors were obtained from an adult in good health and CMV-seronegative.

This rearrangement joins TRBV4-3 to TRBJ1-5; D is unclear. V was cut by 1 base and J by 4 bases, with 14 bases left in between. The V gene's germline CDR1 is LGHNA and CDR2 YSLEER. The CDR3 totals 16 residues. CDR3 DNA: TGCGCCAGCAGCCAAGTTTTGGGGATCCCAAATCAGCCCCAGCATTTT. This gives the protein CASSQVLGIPNQPQHF.

V usage is TRBV5-1 and J usage is TRBJ2-1; 7 nucleotides agree with TRBD2. Germline V CDR1 and CDR2: SGHRS, YFSETQ. The length of the CDR3 is 15 residues. V was clipped by 2 bases and J by 5 bases; unmatched bases: 7. The CDR3 DNA reads TGCGCCAGCAGCTTTTCAGGGAGGGAAGACAATGAGCAGTTCTTC. Translated, it gives CASSFSGREDNEQFF.

This chain's CDR3 is CASSLGQINTGELFF. For the CDR3, the DNA is TGCGCCAGCAGCTTGGGCCAGATAAACACCGGGGAGCTGTTTTTT. The chain links TRBV5-1 to TRBJ2-2; D is unresolved. The length of the CDR3 is 15 residues. Between the trimmed V and J ends, which lost 0 bases and 2 bases, there was a span of 8 bases. Per germline, CDR1 SGHRS and CDR2 YFSETQ.

The rearrangement joins TRBV27 to TRBJ1-1; TRBD1 might be the D (6 bases). CDR3 size: 13 residues. Germline V gives CDR1 MNHEY, CDR2 SMNVEV (reference sequence). The V end lost 4 bases, the J end lost 6 bases, and 12 bases lay between the germline ends. CDR3 sequence: CASSYRAWSEAFF. CDR3 DNA: TGTGCCAGCAGTTACAGGGCCTGGTCTGAAGCTTTCTTT.

CDR3 coding DNA: TGTGCCAGCAGCAACCATACGGCGTCTAGCGGGGGGGCCGAGTATTTT. It codes for CASSNHTASSGGAEYF. The chain carries TRBV11-3 and TRBJ2-3; TRBD2 agrees at 12 bases. The germline gives CDR1 SGHNT, CDR2 YENEEA. The CDR3 loop spans 16 amino acids. Trimming removed 5 bases from V and 13 bases from J; junction bases left unmatched: 16.

The chain uses TRBV11-1 and TRBJ1-2, with 8 positions matching TRBD1. J lost 2 bases, V lost 4 bases, and 9 bases had no gene match. The CDR3 is 16 residues long. Germline V gene lookup returns CDR1 SGHAT and CDR2 FQDESV (reference sequence). In DNA form, the CDR3 reads TGTGCCAGCAGCTCTAAACGGGACAGGACGAACTATGGCTACACCTTC. This sequence encodes CASSSKRDRTNYGYTF.

The chain is built from TRBV2 and TRBJ2-7; 8 nucleotides match TRBD2. The CDR3 is 14 amino acids. The V segment lost 6 bases and the J segment 3 bases; nucleotides outside the gene matches: 7. Germline values: CDR1 SNHLY, CDR2 FYNNEI. CDR3 DNA sequence: TGTGCCAGCAGGCCCGGGACTAGTGGCTACGAGCAGTACTTC. Encoded protein: CASRPGTSGYEQYF.

The V gene is TRBV28, the J gene TRBJ1-5; no firm D call. This CDR3 is built from 13 residues. Germline loops: CDR1 MDHEN, CDR2 SYDVKM. V was clipped by 3 bases and J by 6 bases, with 9 bases between them. Here the CDR3 DNA reads TGTGCCAGCAGTTTCAAGGATACTCAGCCCCAGCATTTT. Translating gives CASSFKDTQPQHF.

The sample holds a few counts of this clone. The gene calls are TRBV7-9 and TRBJ2-1; a weak D match, TRBD2 (5 bases). CDR1 and CDR2 from the germline V gene are SEHNR and FQNEAQ (reference sequence). The CDR3 extends over 15 amino acids. V was cut by 9 bases and J by 1 base, with 16 bases left in between. CDR3 in amino acids: CASGSSGVSYNEQFF. In DNA form, the CDR3 reads TGTGCCAGTGGGTCGAGCGGAGTATCCTACAATGAGCAGTTCTTC.

V is TRBV7-2 and J is TRBJ2-3; no definite D call. This CDR3 spans 11 amino acids. Germline loops: CDR1 SGHTA, CDR2 FQGNSA. Trimming took off 4 bases at V and 2 bases at J, with 1 base between the two ends. CDR3 in amino acids: CASSSTDTQYF. The CDR3 region has the DNA TGTGCCAGCAGCTCCACAGATACGCAGTATTTT.

The rearrangement joins TRBV19 to TRBJ1-5; D remains unclear. The CDR3 is 15 amino acids. Germline V gene sequence: CDR1 LNHDA, CDR2 SQIVND (reference sequence). Trimming left V 0 bases short and J 3 bases short, with 9 bases between. In nucleotides, the CDR3 is TGTGCCAGTAGTATAGATCTCGGTCACAATCAGCCCCAGCATTTT. Translated, it gives CASSIDLGHNQPQHF.

This clone appeared a single time. The chain combines TRBV9 with TRBJ1-1; tentative D call: TRBD1 (6 bases). CDR1 SGDLS and CDR2 YYNGEE come from the germline V gene. This CDR3 contains 15 residues. The V gene lost 4 bases and the J gene lost 0 bases, with 13 bases spanning the gap. CDR3 coding DNA: TGTGCCAGCAGCCCGAGGGGGAGCATGAACACTGAAGCTTTCTTT. Its translation: CASSPRGSMNTEAFF.

The chain couples TRBV7-9 to TRBJ1-6; D call uncertain. The CDR3 is 14 residues long. The V and J ends lost 3 bases and 8 bases respectively, with 11 bases between them. Germline V CDR1 and CDR2: SEHNR, FQNEAQ (reference sequence). CDR3 nucleotide sequence: TGTGCCAGCAGCTTTGGGCAGCGATATTCACCCCTCCACTTT. It specifies CASSFGQRYSPLHF. The variable domain in full, with the rest retrieved from reference TRBV7-9 and TRBJ1-6, is DTGVSQNPRHKITKRGQNVTFRCDPISEHNRLYWYRQTLGQGPEFLTYFQNEAQLEKSRLLSDRFSAERPKGSFSTLEIQRTEQGDSAMYLCASSFGQRYSPLHFGNGTRLTVT.

This clone has only a few counts. The chain has TRBV5-6 and TRBJ2-7; perhaps TRBD1 as D (5 bases). CDR1 is SGHDT and CDR2 is YYEEEE in the germline V gene. CDR3 length: 12 residues. Trimming shortened V by 4 bases and J by 3 bases, and 8 bases separated the two germline ends. CDR3 bases: TGTGCCAGCAGCGGCGACAGCTACGAGCAGTACTTC. Amino acids: CASSGDSYEQYF.

DNA for the CDR3: TGTGCCTGGAGTGCGGGTGGATGGGAAAAACTGTTTTTT. Its translation: CAWSAGGWEKLFF. The genes are TRBV30 and TRBJ1-4; D not resolved. Per germline, CDR1 GTSNPN and CDR2 SVGIG (reference sequence). Trimming shortened V by 1 base and J by 8 bases, and 11 bases separated the two germline ends. The CDR3 is made up of 13 amino acids.

This clone was found once. The chain combines TRBV2 with TRBJ2-7, with a tentative D call TRBD1 (6 bases). V lost 6 bases and J lost 4, with 13 bases in between. Germline V gene sequence: CDR1 SNHLY, CDR2 FYNNEI. The length of the CDR3 is 13 residues. The DNA for the CDR3 is TGTGCCAGCAGCGGTCAACAGGGATACGAGCAGTACTTC. It encodes CASSGQQGYEQYF. The complete variable domain, with remaining parts taken from reference TRBV2 and TRBJ2-7, reads EPEVTQTPSHQVTQMGQEVILRCVPISNHLYFYWYRQILGQKVEFLVSFYNNEISEKSEIFDDQFSVERPDGSNFTLKIRSTKLEDSAMYFCASSGQQGYEQYFGPGTRLTVT.

The rearrangement joins TRBV9 to TRBJ2-1, with a possible D match to TRBD2 (5 bases). This CDR3 spans 15 amino acids. Germline V lookup: CDR1 SGDLS, CDR2 YYNGEE. Between the trimmed V and J ends, which lost 0 bases and 9 bases, there was a span of 16 bases. The DNA for the CDR3 is TGTGCCAGCAGCGTAGCAGTAGAAGCGGCGCTTGAGCAGTTCTTC. It codes for CASSVAVEAALEQFF.

The chain links TRBV28 to TRBJ1-6; 9 nucleotides match TRBD1. The V gene end was trimmed by 5 bases and the J gene end by 10 bases; junction bases not matched to a gene: 9. Germline V CDR1 and CDR2: MDHEN, SYDVKM. CDR3 length equals 15 residues. The CDR3 DNA is TGTGCCAGCAGTGCTCCGGGACAGGGAAGGTCACCCCTCCACTTT. Translating it yields CASSAPGQGRSPLHF.

This chain links TRBV6-5 with TRBJ1-5; 7 bases are a match to TRBD1. V lost 0 bases, J lost 4 bases, and 6 bases stayed unmatched. CDR1 is MNHEY, CDR2 SVGAGI, per germline. The CDR3 has 16 residues. The CDR3 is CASSYSKTGLNQPQHF. DNA for the CDR3: TGTGCCAGCAGTTACTCGAAGACAGGGCTTAATCAGCCCCAGCATTTT.

This chain joins TRBV4-3 and TRBJ1-2, with D perhaps TRBD1 (5 bases). Between the trimmed V and J ends, which lost 0 bases and 7 bases, there was a span of 24 bases. Germline values: CDR1 LGHNA, CDR2 YSLEER. The CDR3 is 18 amino acids. Here the CDR3 reads CASSQENKFWGRGSGYTF. In DNA form, the CDR3 reads TGCGCCAGCAGCCAAGAAAATAAATTCTGGGGCCGGGGATCTGGCTACACCTTC.

A few counts support this clone. The V and J genes are TRBV7-9 and TRBJ2-1; TRBD2 is a possible D gene (5 bases). CDR3 length: 12 residues. V lost 4 bases, J lost 12 bases, and 13 bases lay in between. CDR1 SEHNR and CDR2 FQNEAQ come from the germline V gene (reference sequence). CDR3 DNA: TGTGCCAGCAGCTCCCTGAGGACTGGGCAGTTCTTC. Translated: CASSSLRTGQFF.

This chain joins TRBV11-2 and TRBJ2-7, with unresolved D. Germline V CDR1 and CDR2: SGHAT, FQNNGV. Trimming pared 5 bases from V and 3 bases from J, leaving 14 bases between. This CDR3 is 14 amino acids long. For the CDR3, the DNA is TGTGCCAGCAGCCCCCGTAAGGGAAGCTACGAGCAGTACTTC. Protein: CASSPRKGSYEQYF.

CDR3 nucleotides: TGTGCCAGCAGCTTTGACAGGGGCACTGTTGAAGCTTTCTTT. As protein: CASSFDRGTVEAFF. V and J are TRBV5-6 and TRBJ1-1; 8 nucleotides agree with TRBD1. V shed 2 bases and J 7 bases; nucleotides not matched to a gene: 7. Germline V gene sequence: CDR1 SGHDT, CDR2 YYEEEE. The CDR3 totals 14 residues.

The gene calls are TRBV7-3 and TRBJ2-1; perhaps D is TRBD1 or TRBD2 (6 bases each). The V and J ends lost 5 bases and 2 bases respectively, with 13 bases between them. Germline lookup yields CDR1 SGHTA and CDR2 FQGTGA. The CDR3 is 15 residues long. CDR3 in amino acids: CASSPLGGTYNEQFF. The CDR3 DNA sequence: TGTGCCAGCAGCCCCCTAGGGGGGACCTACAATGAGCAGTTCTTC.